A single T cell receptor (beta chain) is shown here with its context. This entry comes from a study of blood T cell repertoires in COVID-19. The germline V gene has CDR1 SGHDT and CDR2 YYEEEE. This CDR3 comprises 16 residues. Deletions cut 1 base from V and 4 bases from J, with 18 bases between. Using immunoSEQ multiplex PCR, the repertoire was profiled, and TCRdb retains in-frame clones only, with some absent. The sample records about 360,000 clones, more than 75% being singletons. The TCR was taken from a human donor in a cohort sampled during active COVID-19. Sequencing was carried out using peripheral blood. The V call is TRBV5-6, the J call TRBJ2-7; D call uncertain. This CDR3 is CASSLTEVPRGYEQYF. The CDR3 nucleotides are TGTGCCAGCAGCTTGACCGAGGTGCCCCGTGGGTACGAGCAGTACTTC.